Given below is one TCR beta chain in context. This clonotype was picked up many times. Which antigen it targets is not known. Within one base of it there is no much larger clone, and no base qualities were kept. Immediately after resection, surgical brain or tumor specimens were cryofrozen in liquid nitrogen, with peripheral blood cells collected concurrently. TCR alpha and beta CDR3 regions were amplified with the iRepertoire nested amplicon-rescue multiplex PCR (arm-PCR) platform from RNA. One-step reverse transcription and amplification used roughly 95-450 ng of tissue mRNA or PBMC total RNA as input. Following bead purification, Illumina adapters were added by a secondary multiplex PCR, and libraries between 200 and 400 bp were gel-purified. The libraries contained internal 6-nucleotide barcodes that were used for demultiplexing. Sequencing of libraries was performed on an Illumina MiSeq with 2x220 or 2x250 nucleotide paired-end reads. Turning to the authors' computational methods: Paired reads were merged with FLASH 1.2.11 and aligned to the GRCh37 human genome with BWA-MEM before extracting TRA and TRB reads. V and J assignment used an IMGT-derived reference of cassette sequences and CDR3 motifs that included pseudogenes. Three-frame translation of reads was performed, and productive CDR3s were defined as those with a C...FGXG motif and no stop codons. A clonotype was defined as a unique combination of a V-J cassette pair and a CDR3 amino acid sequence. Reads were filtered by Hamming distance, with the threshold set by the sequence error rate of each sample in mapped regions. TCRdb redid the processing of the public reads, applying fastp at Q25 and MiXCR, and retained in-frame beta chains. Entries that share a CDR3 protein sequence are merged under the most common genes and DNA. TCRdb, not the authors, supplied the V and J calls. Present in this sample are roughly 350,000 distinct CDR3 sequences, roughly two fifths of which were seen just once. Of the sample, 9.5% to 15% is held by the ten largest clones.

These data originate in a study of glioma-infiltrating T cells listed by TCRdb under 2016. About the full investigation: The low-grade gliomas were WHO grade II oligodendrogliomas or astrocytomas, while the glioblastomas were WHO grade IV tumors sampled at initial diagnosis rather than at recurrent diagnosis. Glioma tissue, non-neoplastic brain tissue and matched peripheral blood mononuclear cells were used as sources from which TCR alpha- and beta-chain repertoires were sequenced. Three low-grade glioma patients, under ten primary glioblastoma patients, and three non-glioma patients who contributed non-neoplastic brain tissue made up the paired cohort. Glioma patients received dexamethasone for six or fewer days before surgery. Sequencing coverage of roughly 4.5- to 11-fold of roughly 1 million peripheral T cells was targeted for blood libraries. To measure how far tissue and blood T-cell populations diverged, each tissue-infiltrating repertoire was compared against the peripheral blood repertoire of the same patient. The paper's findings and limits, for the study overall: VJ-independent divergence between tissue and blood was found to be below expectation in non-neoplastic patients but above expectation in all gliomas, particularly low-grade gliomas. A signature set of shared blood CDR3 motifs marked patients with low tissue-blood divergence and was depleted in highly divergent patients. Group comparisons were based on small numbers of patients: three non-neoplastic, three low-grade glioma and several glioblastoma patients. Very few CDR3 sequences were shared between tissue and blood, attributed to high CDR3 diversity and limited sampling.

The CDR3 spans 14 residues, from the cysteine through the phenylalanine. Here the CDR3 DNA is all that survives: 42 bases in frame from base 1. CDR1 DFQATT and CDR2 SNEGSKA were looked up in the germline V gene (reference sequence). V gives up 4 bases and J gives up 2 bases, and the segment between their germline ends measures 14 bases. This sequence originates from a human donor with low-grade glioma or glioblastoma, undergoing nonglioma brain surgery, or in good health (not recorded which). The source material was glioma tissue, nonneoplastic brain tissue, or PBMCs (not recorded which). The chain uses TRBV20-1 and TRBJ1-2, with the D gene not clear enough to name. The sequenced DNA: TGCAGTGCTACCCGCTTCGACACAAACTATGGCTACACCTTC. It translates to CSATRFDTNYGYTF.